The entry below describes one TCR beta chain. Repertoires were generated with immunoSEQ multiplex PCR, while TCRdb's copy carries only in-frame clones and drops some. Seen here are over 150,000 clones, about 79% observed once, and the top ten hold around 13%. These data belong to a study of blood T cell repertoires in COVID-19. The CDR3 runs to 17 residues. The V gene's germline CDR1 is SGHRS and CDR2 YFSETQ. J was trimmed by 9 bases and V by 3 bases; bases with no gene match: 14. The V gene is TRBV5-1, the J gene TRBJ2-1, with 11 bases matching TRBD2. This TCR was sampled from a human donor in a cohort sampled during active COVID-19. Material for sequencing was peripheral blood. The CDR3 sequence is CASSWNSGRATHSEQFF. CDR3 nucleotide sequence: TGCGCCAGCAGCTGGAATAGCGGGAGGGCCACCCACAGTGAGCAGTTCTTC. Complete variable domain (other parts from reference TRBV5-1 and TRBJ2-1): KAGVTQTPRYLIKTRGQQVTLSCSPISGHRSVSWYQQTPGQGLQFLFEYFSETQRNKGNFPGRFSGRQFSNSRSEMNVSTLELGDSALYLCASSWNSGRATHSEQFFGPGTRLTVL.